This T cell receptor (beta chain) was identified during a study of shared clonotypes between healthy human individuals. General observations from the study: It was the non-shared clonotypes that had lower generation probabilities than clonotypes shared by all four donors.

In regard to this clone: Its antigen is as yet unknown.

The assay was carried out at the deep level. The authors loaded approximately 220 ng DNA, 25,000 to 30,000 T cell genomes, into sorted-subset replicate PCRs. Repertoires were generated with immunoSEQ multiplex PCR, while TCRdb's copy carries only in-frame clones and drops some. The sample includes roughly 720,000 clones, about nine tenths of them seen just once. Germline trimming cut 1 base from V and 5 bases from J; bases unmatched to any gene: 5. The germline CDR1 and CDR2 sequences are MDHEN and SYDVKM. The CDR3 runs 14 residues. The sequence came from a man aged 18 to 29 in good health. Some clones in this sample may be carry-over from other donors' samples. Sequenced material: memory CD8+ T cells from PBMCs. Subset of the sample: CD45RO+ cells pooled with CCR7-negative TemRA cells. J is TRBJ2-7 and V is TRBV28, with 7 bases lining up with TRBD1. CDR3 DNA: TGTGCCAGCAGTTTATTAGGGGGCGACGACGAGCAGTACTTC. Translating it yields CASSLLGGDDEQYF. The full variable domain, with the rest looked up from reference TRBV28 and TRBJ2-7, is DVKVTQSSRYLVKRTGEKVFLECVQDMDHENMFWYRQDPGLGLRLIYFSYDVKMKEKGDIPEGYSVSREKKERFSLILESASTNQTSMYLCASSLLGGDDEQYFGPGTRLTVT.